This T cell receptor (beta chain) came from a study of blood T cell repertoires in COVID-19. The wider study: Spain, Italy and the United States supplied samples that represented acute and convalescent COVID-19.

As handled by the study authors: Estimation of nucleated cell counts relied on the amplification of reference gene primers. The assay was immunoSEQ multiplex PCR, and TCRdb's table has in-frame clones only and misses some. V, J and clone size are those of that table, while D and trimming were read from the DNA. The table records tens of thousands of clones, around 82% of them present only once. The sequence derives from a man between 60 and 75 years old with acute or convalescent COVID-19. Sequencing used peripheral blood.

This CDR3 is CSVGGRGGEQYF. In DNA, the CDR3 is TGCAGCGTTGGAGGCAGGGGTGGTGAGCAGTACTTC. The rearrangement joins TRBV29-1 to TRBJ2-7; tentative D call: TRBD1 (6 bases). Trimming removed 4 bases at V and 7 bases at J, with 14 bases between. This CDR3 spans 12 amino acids. Per the germline V gene, CDR1 is SQVTM and CDR2 is ANQGSEA.